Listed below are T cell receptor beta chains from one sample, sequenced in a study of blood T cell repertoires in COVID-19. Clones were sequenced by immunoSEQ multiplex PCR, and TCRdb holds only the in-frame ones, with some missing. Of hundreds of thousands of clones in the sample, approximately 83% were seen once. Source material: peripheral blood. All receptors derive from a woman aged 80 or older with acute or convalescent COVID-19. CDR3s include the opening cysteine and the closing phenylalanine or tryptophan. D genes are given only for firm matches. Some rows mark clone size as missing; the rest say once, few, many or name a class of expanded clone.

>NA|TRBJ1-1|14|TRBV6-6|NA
CASSPTGENTEAFF
TGTGCCAGCAGTCCTACGGGGGAGAACACTGAAGCTTTCTTT
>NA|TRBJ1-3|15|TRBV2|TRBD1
CASSRTGNSGNTIYF
TGTGCCAGCAGTAGGACAGGGAACTCTGGAAACACCATATATTTT
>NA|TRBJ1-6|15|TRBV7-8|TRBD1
CASSLGGQVDSPLHF
TGTGCCAGCAGCTTAGGGGGACAGGTAGATTCACCCCTCCACTTT
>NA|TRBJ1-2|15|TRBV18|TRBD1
CASSKTTGEGYGYTF
TGTGCCAGCTCAAAGACTACAGGGGAAGGCTATGGCTACACCTTC
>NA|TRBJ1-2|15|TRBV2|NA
CASSVEGSANYGYTF
TGTGCCAGCAGTGTTGAGGGCAGCGCAAACTATGGCTACACCTTC
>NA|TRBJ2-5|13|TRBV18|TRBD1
CASSPTGLETQYF
TGTGCCAGCTCACCGACAGGGCTGGAGACCCAGTACTTC
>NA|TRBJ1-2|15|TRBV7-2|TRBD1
CASSRDRGQYYGYTF
TGTGCCAGCAGCCGTGACAGGGGGCAGTACTATGGCTACACCTTC
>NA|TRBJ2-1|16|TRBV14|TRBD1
CASSHYSTGGYNEQFF
TGTGCCAGCAGCCACTACTCAACAGGGGGCTACAATGAGCAGTTCTTC
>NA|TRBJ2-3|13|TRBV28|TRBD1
CASSAGGQGFGYF
TGTGCCAGCAGTGCAGGGGGACAGGGGTTTGGGTATTTT
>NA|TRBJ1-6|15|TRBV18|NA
CASSPPGGHNSPLHF
TGTGCCAGCTCACCCCCGGGAGGGCATAATTCACCCCTCCACTTT
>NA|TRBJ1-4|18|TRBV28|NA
CASAPLHGRGLLGEKLFF
TGTGCCAGCGCCCCTCTTCACGGCAGGGGATTATTAGGTGAAAAACTGTTTTTT
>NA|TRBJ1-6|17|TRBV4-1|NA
CASSRSGGEVYNSPLHF
TGCGCCAGCAGCCGCTCGGGGGGAGAGGTCTATAATTCACCCCTCCACTTT
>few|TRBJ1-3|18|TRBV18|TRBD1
CASSPLGTESSSGNTIYF
TGTGCCAGCTCACCACTTGGGACAGAATCAAGCTCTGGAAACACCATATATTTT
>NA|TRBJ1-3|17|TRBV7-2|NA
CASSPQAAIFSGNTIYF
TGTGCCAGCAGCCCCCAGGCAGCAATATTTTCTGGAAACACCATATATTTT
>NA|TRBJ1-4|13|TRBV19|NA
CASSIPRGEKLFF
TGTGCCAGTAGTATACCCAGGGGTGAAAAACTGTTTTTT
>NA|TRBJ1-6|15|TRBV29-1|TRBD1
CSVTMGQGSGTAQHF
TGCAGCGTTACTATGGGACAGGGGTCGGGGACGGCCCAACACTTT
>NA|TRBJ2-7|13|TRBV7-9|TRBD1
CASSQDRGYEQYF
TGTGCCAGCAGCCAGGACAGGGGCTACGAGCAGTACTTC